The sample holds many counts of the clone carrying this T cell receptor beta chain. The antigen remains unidentified. The CDR3 contains 14 residues. Trimming removed 3 bases at V and 0 bases at J, with 9 bases between. CDR1 MDHEN and CDR2 SYDVKM come from the germline V gene. Healthy Caucasians provided all donations. This sample was taken from a study of identical twins. Study outcomes and limitations: Clonotypes of the beta chain that were abundant in cord blood carried fewer insertions (memory repertoires showed none). There is a chance that invariant MAIT and iNKT cells partially muddied zero-insertion analyses.

Each CDR3 protein gets one entry after TCRdb re-called the 5' RACE reads with MiXCR. The table shows hundreds of thousands of distinct CDR3 sequences, with around 8.6% occurring only once. This same sample was also part of a study on yellow fever vaccine responses in identical twins. This second study says: Vaccine-induced T cell responses in twins were reportedly observed to appear partly convergent, partly personalized.

Material: PBMCs. The chain couples TRBV28 to TRBJ2-7; D is unclear. The origin of this receptor is a woman under 30 in good health. This CDR3 reads CASSFRDISYEQYF. The CDR3 DNA reads as TGTGCCAGCAGTTTTCGTGACATCTCCTACGAGCAGTACTTC.